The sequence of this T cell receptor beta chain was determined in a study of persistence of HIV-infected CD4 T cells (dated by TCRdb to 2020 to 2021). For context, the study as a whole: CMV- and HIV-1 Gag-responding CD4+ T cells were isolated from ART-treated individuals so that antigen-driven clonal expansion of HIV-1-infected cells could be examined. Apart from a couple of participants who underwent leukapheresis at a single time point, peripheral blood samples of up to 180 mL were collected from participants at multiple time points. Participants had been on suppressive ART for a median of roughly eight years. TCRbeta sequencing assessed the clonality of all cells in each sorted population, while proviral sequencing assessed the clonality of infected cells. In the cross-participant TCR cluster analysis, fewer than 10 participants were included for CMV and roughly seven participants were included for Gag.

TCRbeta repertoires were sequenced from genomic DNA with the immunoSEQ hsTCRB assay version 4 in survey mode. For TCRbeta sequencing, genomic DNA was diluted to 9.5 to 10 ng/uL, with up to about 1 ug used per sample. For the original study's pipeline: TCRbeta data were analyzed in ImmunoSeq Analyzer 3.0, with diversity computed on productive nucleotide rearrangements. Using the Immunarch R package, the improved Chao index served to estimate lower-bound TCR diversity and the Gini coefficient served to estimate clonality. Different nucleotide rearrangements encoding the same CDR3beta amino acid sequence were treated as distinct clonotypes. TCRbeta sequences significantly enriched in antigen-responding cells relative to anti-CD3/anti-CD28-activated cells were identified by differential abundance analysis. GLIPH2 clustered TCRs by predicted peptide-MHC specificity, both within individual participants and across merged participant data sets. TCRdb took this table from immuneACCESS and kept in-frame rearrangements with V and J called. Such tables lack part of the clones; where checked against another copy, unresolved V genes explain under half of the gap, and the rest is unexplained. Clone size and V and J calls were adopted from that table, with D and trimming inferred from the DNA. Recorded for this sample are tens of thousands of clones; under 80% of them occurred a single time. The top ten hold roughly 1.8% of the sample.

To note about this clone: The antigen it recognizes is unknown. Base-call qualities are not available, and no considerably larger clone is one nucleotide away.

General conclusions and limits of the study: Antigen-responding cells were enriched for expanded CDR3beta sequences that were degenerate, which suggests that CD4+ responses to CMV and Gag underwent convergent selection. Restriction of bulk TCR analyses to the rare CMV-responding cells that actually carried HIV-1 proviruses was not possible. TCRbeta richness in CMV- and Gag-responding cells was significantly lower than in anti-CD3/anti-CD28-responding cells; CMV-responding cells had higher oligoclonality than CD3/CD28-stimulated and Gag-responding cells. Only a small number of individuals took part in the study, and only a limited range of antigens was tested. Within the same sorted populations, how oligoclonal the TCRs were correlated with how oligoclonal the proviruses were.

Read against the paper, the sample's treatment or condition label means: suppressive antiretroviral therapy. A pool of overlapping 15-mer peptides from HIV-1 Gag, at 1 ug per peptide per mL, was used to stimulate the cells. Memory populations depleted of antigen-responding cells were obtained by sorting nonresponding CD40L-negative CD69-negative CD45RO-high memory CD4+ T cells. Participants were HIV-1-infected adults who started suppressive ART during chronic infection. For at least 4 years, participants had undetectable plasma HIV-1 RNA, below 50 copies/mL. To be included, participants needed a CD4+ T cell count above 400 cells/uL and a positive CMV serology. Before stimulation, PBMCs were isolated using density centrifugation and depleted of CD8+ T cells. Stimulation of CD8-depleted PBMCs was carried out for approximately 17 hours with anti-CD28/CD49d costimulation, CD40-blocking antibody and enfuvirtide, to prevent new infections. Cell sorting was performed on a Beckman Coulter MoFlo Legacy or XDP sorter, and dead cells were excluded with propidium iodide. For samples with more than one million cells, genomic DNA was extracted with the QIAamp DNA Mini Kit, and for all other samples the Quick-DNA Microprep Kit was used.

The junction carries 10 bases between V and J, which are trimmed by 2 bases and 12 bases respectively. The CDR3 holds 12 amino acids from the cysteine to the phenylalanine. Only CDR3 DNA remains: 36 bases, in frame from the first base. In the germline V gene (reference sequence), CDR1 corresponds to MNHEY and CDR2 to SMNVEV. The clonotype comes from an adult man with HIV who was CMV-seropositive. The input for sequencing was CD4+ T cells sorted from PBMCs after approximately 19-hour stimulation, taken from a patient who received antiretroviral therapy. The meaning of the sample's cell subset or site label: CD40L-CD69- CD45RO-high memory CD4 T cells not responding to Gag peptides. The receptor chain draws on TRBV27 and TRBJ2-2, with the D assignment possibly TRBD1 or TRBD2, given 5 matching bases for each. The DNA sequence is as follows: TGTGCCAGCAGTTTAACCCGGGGCAAGCTGTTTTTT. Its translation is CASSLTRGKLFF.